One sample yielded the 18 T cell receptor beta chains listed below, sequenced in a study of shared clonotypes between healthy human individuals. Data came from immunoSEQ multiplex PCR; TCRdb stores just in-frame clones and leaves some out. The profile covers millions of clones, with roughly nine tenths appearing a single time and about 0.13% taken by the ten largest. Sequenced: naive CD4+ T cells sorted from blood. The sample's subset: CD45RA+ positively selected. The receptors come from a man aged 18 to 29 in good health.

CDR3 coding DNA: TGCGCCAGCAGCTCGGGCGGTGTAGCGGGAGGGTATGAGCAGTTCTTC. Protein product: CASSSGGVAGGYEQFF. This chain joins TRBV4-1 and TRBJ2-1, with 11 bases aligning to TRBD2. V shed 5 bases, J shed 8 bases, and the junction held 11 bases outside the gene matches. This CDR3 is built from 16 residues. From germline, CDR1 is MGHRA and CDR2 YSYEKL.

The rearrangement links TRBV5-1 to TRBJ2-3; the D is unclear. The CDR3 consists of 15 residues. V lost 0 bases and J lost 4, with 12 bases in between. Looked up from germline, CDR1 is SGHRS and CDR2 is YFSETQ. CDR3 DNA: TGCGCCAGCAGCTTGGGTGGGGAACGCGCAGATACGCAGTATTTT. Translation: CASSLGGERADTQYF. The full variable domain, rest sourced from reference TRBV5-1 and TRBJ2-3, is KAGVTQTPRYLIKTRGQQVTLSCSPISGHRSVSWYQQTPGQGLQFLFEYFSETQRNKGNFPGRFSGRQFSNSRSEMNVSTLELGDSALYLCASSLGGERADTQYFGPGTRLTVL.

Details on this clone: This sample also contains other DNA sequences that code for the same CDR3. The chain has TRBV7-9 and TRBJ1-5; no clear D gene. Trimming cost V 4 bases and J 0 bases, with 4 bases left between them. Germline CDR1 reads SEHNR; CDR2 reads FQNEAQ (reference sequence). The CDR3 runs to 13 residues. CDR3 nucleotide sequence: TGTGCCAGCAGCTCTTATAGCAATCAGCCCCAGCATTTT. Amino acids: CASSSYSNQPQHF. The whole variable domain, remainder taken from reference TRBV7-9 and TRBJ1-5, is DTGVSQNPRHKITKRGQNVTFRCDPISEHNRLYWYRQTLGQGPEFLTYFQNEAQLEKSRLLSDRFSAERPKGSFSTLEIQRTEQGDSAMYLCASSSYSNQPQHFGDGTRLSIL.

J is TRBJ2-3 and V is TRBV7-9; D unresolved. The CDR3 spans 16 residues. V was trimmed by 7 bases and J by 4 bases, leaving 21 bases between them. CDR1 is SEHNR, CDR2 FQNEAQ, per germline (reference sequence). The CDR3 region is CASNPPTGSWADTQYF. The CDR3 nucleotides read TGTGCCAGCAACCCCCCGACTGGGTCGTGGGCAGATACGCAGTATTTT.

This chain uses TRBV4-3 with TRBJ2-5; 12 bases agree with TRBD1. The germline gives CDR1 LGHNA, CDR2 YSLEER. The V and J ends lost 2 bases and 4 bases, in that order; junction bases with no gene match: 2. This CDR3 region has 15 residues. In nucleotides, the CDR3 is TGCGCCAGCAGCCAACGGGACAGGGGGCGAGAGACCCAGTACTTC. Translating gives CASSQRDRGRETQYF.

This clone was seen a single time. This rearrangement joins TRBV18 to TRBJ2-3; D is undetermined. In germline, CDR1 is KGHSH, CDR2 LQKENI. This CDR3 comprises 13 residues. Trimming cost V 5 bases and J 4 bases, with 10 bases left between them. CDR3 in amino acids: CASSNNRADTQYF. The CDR3 bases are TGTGCCAGCTCAAATAATCGGGCAGATACGCAGTATTTT.

The rearrangement uses TRBV18 and TRBJ1-1; a possible D gene is TRBD1 (6 bases). CDR1 KGHSH and CDR2 LQKENI come from the germline V gene. V was clipped by 5 bases and J by 1 base, with 11 bases between them. This CDR3 spans 14 amino acids. The CDR3: CASSMGAANTEAFF. The DNA of the CDR3 is TGTGCCAGCTCAATGGGGGCCGCGAACACTGAAGCTTTCTTT. Supplemented by reference TRBV18 and TRBJ1-1, the full variable domain reads NAGVMQNPRHLVRRRGQEARLRCSPMKGHSHVYWYRQLPEEGLKFMVYLQKENIIDESGMPKERFSAEFPKEGPSILRIQQVVRGDSAAYFCASSMGAANTEAFFGQGTRLTVV.

The chain recombines TRBV6-4 with TRBJ1-1, with D possibly being TRBD1 (5 bases). The CDR3 is 15 amino acids. Trimming stripped 4 bases from V and 8 bases from J, with 20 bases between. CDR1 is MRHNA, CDR2 SNTAGT, per germline. Written as DNA, the CDR3 is TGTGCCAGCAGTGCCGGGACGTGGAGCCCTGTAGAAGCTTTCTTT. Encoded protein: CASSAGTWSPVEAFF.

The chain combines TRBV7-9 with TRBJ2-2, with TRBD2 matching over 7 bases. Germline loops: CDR1 SEHNR, CDR2 FQNEAQ (reference sequence). J gave up 7 bases and V 4 bases, and 15 bases lay outside the gene matches. The CDR3 loop spans 17 amino acids. The CDR3 here is CASSSSGTTVRGGELFF. The CDR3 region has the DNA TGTGCCAGCAGCTCCTCCGGGACTACGGTGAGAGGCGGGGAGCTGTTTTTT. Supplemented by reference TRBV7-9 and TRBJ2-2, the full variable domain reads DTGVSQNPRHKITKRGQNVTFRCDPISEHNRLYWYRQTLGQGPEFLTYFQNEAQLEKSRLLSDRFSAERPKGSFSTLEIQRTEQGDSAMYLCASSSSGTTVRGGELFFGEGSRLTVL.

The V gene is TRBV28, the J gene TRBJ1-4, with D maybe TRBD1 (5 bases). The V gene lost 7 bases and the J gene lost 5 bases, with 11 bases spanning the gap. The germline V gene has CDR1 MDHEN and CDR2 SYDVKM. CDR3 length equals 13 residues. CDR3 bases: TGTGCCAGCACCTCTGGGGGGAATGAAAAACTGTTTTTT. This translates into CASTSGGNEKLFF.

The V gene is TRBV10-3, the J gene TRBJ1-1; unclear D gene. V was pared by 10 bases and J by 7 bases, with 19 bases between. Germline V lookup: CDR1 ENHRY, CDR2 SYGVKD. CDR3 length: 13 amino acids. CDR3 residues: CATSRTEDNEAFF. The CDR3 DNA sequence: TGTGCCACCTCCCGGACGGAAGACAATGAAGCTTTCTTT.

The genes are TRBV7-2 and TRBJ2-7, with 8 bases matching TRBD1. This CDR3 has 14 residues. Germline loops: CDR1 SGHTA, CDR2 FQGNSA. Trimming removed 5 bases from V and 3 bases from J; junction bases left unmatched: 6. The DNA of the CDR3 is TGTGCCAGCAGCCTCGACAGGGGCGGCTACGAGCAGTACTTC. Amino acids: CASSLDRGGYEQYF.

The chain has TRBV28 and TRBJ1-4; D remains unclear. V was shortened by 3 bases and J by 7 bases, with 9 bases between the two germline ends. CDR1 and CDR2 from the germline V gene are MDHEN and SYDVKM. This CDR3 has 13 residues. CDR3 bases: TGTGCCAGCAGTTTCTACTTGTTTGAAAAACTGTTTTTT. Amino acids: CASSFYLFEKLFF.

The rearrangement links TRBV10-2 to TRBJ1-5; no definite D call. V was cut by 6 bases and J by 3 bases, with 9 bases left in between. The CDR3 runs to 13 residues. CDR1 WSHSY and CDR2 SAAADI come from the germline V gene. In DNA form, the CDR3 reads TGCGCCAGCAGGGCAGCGGACAATCAGCCCCAGCATTTT. It specifies CASRAADNQPQHF.

The CDR3 is CASARNTQYF. CDR3 coding DNA: TGTGCCAGCGCGAGGAATACGCAGTATTTT. The genes are TRBV7-9 and TRBJ2-3; D is uncertain. V was cut by 8 bases and J by 7 bases, with 7 bases left in between. CDR3 length: 10 residues. The germline V gene encodes CDR1 SEHNR and CDR2 FQNEAQ (reference sequence).

V gene TRBV21-1 combines with J gene TRBJ2-1. TRBV21-1 is given as a pseudogene. This CDR3 is 16 amino acids long. This CDR3 reads CASSKPRSKGDNEQFF. The CDR3 bases are TGTGCCAGCAGCAAGCCAAGGTCGAAGGGTGACAATGAGCAGTTCTTC.

This clone was seen once. This sequence joins TRBV19 and TRBJ2-2, with 7 bases lining up with TRBD1. CDR1 is LNHDA and CDR2 is SQIVND in the germline V gene (reference sequence). Unmatched junction bases numbered 5, after V lost 3 bases and J lost 4 bases. The CDR3 runs to 15 residues. CDR3 in DNA: TGTGCCAGTAGTATTGCCAGGGGGAGCACCGGGGAGCTGTTTTTT. This codes for CASSIARGSTGELFF.

This clone was observed a single time. V and J are TRBV19 and TRBJ1-3; the D gene is possibly TRBD1 (6 bases). This CDR3 has 15 residues. V was trimmed by 4 bases and J by 1 base, leaving 11 bases between them. The germline CDR1 and CDR2 sequences are LNHDA and SQIVND (reference sequence). The CDR3: CASSTTGTSGNTIYF. The CDR3 DNA sequence: TGTGCCAGTAGTACAACAGGGACGTCTGGAAACACCATATATTTT.